This T cell receptor beta chain derives from a study of T-cell memory formation after mild COVID-19. This clonotype came up a few times. This CDR3 has 13 amino acids. Germline V gene sequence: CDR1 SQVTM, CDR2 ANQGSEA. V lost 1 base and J 4 bases, leaving 9 bases between the germline ends. TCRdb re-called the 5' RACE reads with MiXCR, one entry per CDR3 protein. Of just under 150,000 distinct CDR3 sequences listed, 6% to 6.5% are singletons. This sequence was found in an adult woman who had mild COVID-19 (a few samples of this study predate the infection). Cell type and time point are not known. The J gene is TRBJ2-3, the V gene TRBV29-1; D uncertain. The sequencing sample was made of PBMCs or a T cell subset sorted from them (not recorded which). This chain's CDR3 is CSVEGQSADTQYF. The CDR3 DNA is TGCAGCGTTGAAGGGCAGTCTGCAGATACGCAGTATTTT.